Below, 31 T cell receptor beta chains from the same sample are listed, as sequenced in a study of shared clonotypes between healthy human individuals. Some clones are missing from TCRdb's copy, which holds only in-frame ones; the method was immunoSEQ multiplex PCR. The profile shows 700,000 or so clones, 60% to 80% of them singletons. The source material was memory CD4+ T cells sorted from blood. Indicated subset: CD45RA-negative fraction. These receptors were taken from a woman aged 25 to 39 in good health.

This sequence joins TRBV19 and TRBJ2-7; 13 positions match TRBD2. This CDR3 region has 15 residues. The junction had 11 bases not matched to a gene; V was cut back by 6 bases and J by 9 bases. In germline, CDR1 is LNHDA, CDR2 SQIVND (reference sequence). The CDR3 here is CASSDTSGRAKVQYF. The CDR3 nucleotides are TGTGCCAGTAGCGACACTAGCGGGAGGGCCAAGGTGCAGTACTTC. The entire variable domain, with the rest obtained from reference TRBV19 and TRBJ2-7, is as follows: DGGITQSPKYLFRKEGQNVTLSCEQNLNHDAMYWYRQDPGQGLRLIYYSQIVNDFQKGDIAEGYSVSREKKESFPLTVTSAQKNPTAFYLCASSDTSGRAKVQYFGPGTRLTVT.

The chain employs TRBV28 and TRBJ2-3, with 10 bases fitting TRBD2. The CDR3 has 14 residues. J gave up 7 bases and V 5 bases, and 6 bases lay outside the gene matches. Germline V gene lookup returns CDR1 MDHEN and CDR2 SYDVKM. The DNA of the CDR3 is TGTGCCAGCAGTCAGCTAGCGGGAGTGCATACGCAGTATTTT. Protein sequence: CASSQLAGVHTQYF.

The sample holds one count of this clone. The chain combines TRBV7-7 with TRBJ2-3; no firm D call. V dropped 6 bases and J dropped 4 bases, with 11 bases sitting between them. The CDR3 totals 13 residues. The V gene's germline CDR1 is SSHAT and CDR2 FNYEAQ (reference sequence). CDR3 nucleotide sequence: TGTGCCAGCAGTCCCATCCAGGCAGATACGCAGTATTTT. Translation: CASSPIQADTQYF.

In this sample, this clone turned up once. V usage is TRBV9 and J usage is TRBJ2-3; tentative D call: TRBD2 (5 bases). This CDR3 is built from 16 residues. Germline V gene data show CDR1 as SGDLS and CDR2 as YYNGEE. Trimming cost V 0 bases and J 0 bases, with 11 bases left between them. CDR3 nucleotides: TGTGCCAGCAGCGTAGTAGAAGGAGGTAGCACAGATACGCAGTATTTT. It yields the protein CASSVVEGGSTDTQYF.

This clone was counted once. CDR3 protein: CSGRQGADTQYF. The DNA for the CDR3 is TGCAGCGGACGACAGGGAGCAGATACGCAGTATTTT. V is TRBV29-1 and J is TRBJ2-3, with TRBD1 identical over 7 bases. The CDR3 is made up of 12 amino acids. The trim removed 7 bases at V and 4 bases at J, leaving 5 bases unmatched. Germline lookup yields CDR1 SQVTM and CDR2 ANQGSEA.

In the case of this clone: This CDR3 is also generated by other DNA sequences in the sample. This rearrangement joins TRBV19 to TRBJ1-2, with no clear D. V lost 7 bases to trimming and J lost 2 bases, with 8 bases between them. The germline CDR1 and CDR2 sequences are LNHDA and SQIVND (reference sequence). CDR3 length: 12 residues. Written as DNA, the CDR3 is TGTGCCAGTATTGGCCAGAACTATGGCTACACCTTC. Protein: CASIGQNYGYTF.

This chain links TRBV28 with TRBJ1-4, with 9 bases identical to TRBD1. CDR3 length: 15 residues. After removal of 8 bases from V and 8 bases from J, the junction contained 12 bases not matched to a gene. The germline V gene has CDR1 MDHEN and CDR2 SYDVKM. Here the CDR3 reads CASSKPRQGEEKLFF. The CDR3 coding sequence is TGTGCCAGCTCGAAACCCAGACAGGGGGAGGAAAAACTGTTTTTT.

This chain uses TRBV5-4 with TRBJ1-1, with D tentatively TRBD1 (5 bases). Germline V gene sequence: CDR1 SGHNT, CDR2 YYREEE (reference sequence). CDR3 length equals 15 residues. Trimming removed 4 bases at V and 1 base at J, with 14 bases between. CDR3 coding DNA: TGTGCCAGCAGCCCTATTCACGACAGGAACACTGAAGCTTTCTTT. Amino acids: CASSPIHDRNTEAFF.

This chain uses TRBV9 with TRBJ1-1; D is ambiguous. Per the germline V gene, CDR1 is SGDLS and CDR2 is YYNGEE. The V and J ends lost 4 bases and 0 bases respectively, with 13 bases between them. The CDR3 spans 15 residues. CDR3 in amino acids: CASSRGVSMNTEAFF. The CDR3 bases are TGTGCCAGCAGCCGTGGGGTTTCCATGAACACTGAAGCTTTCTTT.

This clone was picked up a small number of times. This rearrangement joins TRBV6-5 to TRBJ2-7, with 11 positions matching TRBD2. The germline CDR1 and CDR2 sequences are MNHEY and SVGAGI. The ends lost 2 bases at V and 2 bases at J; junction bases unmatched: 5. The CDR3 length is 16 residues. The CDR3: CASSYRTSGFTYEQYF. The CDR3 DNA follows: TGTGCCAGCAGTTACCGGACTAGCGGGTTTACCTACGAGCAGTACTTC.

J is TRBJ1-2 and V is TRBV7-9; 7 bases match TRBD1. Germline V lookup: CDR1 SEHNR, CDR2 FQNEAQ (reference sequence). This CDR3 region has 16 residues. After removal of 4 bases from V and 4 bases from J, the junction contained 12 bases not matched to a gene. The CDR3 region has the DNA TGTGCCAGCAGCTCGCGACAGGGACCCCTCCTCTATGGCTACACCTTC. Encoded protein: CASSSRQGPLLYGYTF.

Details on this clone: A junction boundary mismatches the germline segment, possibly from a read error. The CDR3 protein is CAGRTGATEAFF. The CDR3 DNA reads as TGTGCCGGCAGAACAGGGGCCACTGAAGCTTTCTTT. The chain joins TRBV28 to TRBJ1-1, with 7 bases lining up with TRBD1. This CDR3 has 12 residues. In germline, CDR1 is MDHEN, CDR2 SYDVKM.

The chain links TRBV5-1 to TRBJ2-6, with 9 bases matching TRBD1. The V gene's germline CDR1 is SGHRS and CDR2 YFSETQ. V shed 4 bases and J 2 bases; nucleotides not matched to a gene: 7. CDR3 length equals 17 residues. The CDR3 reads CASSEDRGVAGANVLTF. The CDR3 DNA is TGCGCCAGCAGCGAGGACAGGGGAGTGGCTGGGGCCAACGTCCTGACTTTC.

J is TRBJ2-1 and V is TRBV29-1, with D unclear. V lost 7 bases to trimming and J lost 9 bases, with 13 bases between them. CDR1 SQVTM and CDR2 ANQGSEA come from the germline V gene. This CDR3 region has 11 residues. The CDR3 region has the DNA TGCAGCGGGTCAAGGTCCGGTGAGCAGTTCTTC. It yields the protein CSGSRSGEQFF.

The chain recombines TRBV11-2 with TRBJ1-5; possible D gene TRBD1, 5 bases. The CDR3 is 15 residues long. Per germline, CDR1 SGHAT and CDR2 FQNNGV. V lost 1 base, J lost 4 bases, and 11 bases lay in between. The CDR3 sequence: CASSLGSGKNQPQHF. DNA of the CDR3: TGTGCCAGCAGCTTAGGTTCAGGGAAGAATCAGCCCCAGCATTTT.

The V gene is TRBV7-8, the J gene TRBJ1-5; D may be TRBD1 (6 bases). The germline V gene has CDR1 SGHVS and CDR2 FQNEAQ. V gave up 4 bases and J gave up 7 bases, with 17 bases separating them. This CDR3 is built from 15 residues. CDR3 amino acids: CASSWVAGGGQPQHF. The CDR3 DNA follows: TGTGCCAGCAGCTGGGTGGCGGGGGGCGGACAGCCCCAGCATTTT. The full variable domain, in which reference TRBV7-8 and TRBJ1-5 provide the parts outside the CDR3, is GAGVSQSPRYKVAKRGQDVALRCDPISGHVSLFWYQQALGQGPEFLTYFQNEAQLDKSGLPSDRFFAERPEGSVSTLKIQRTQQEDSAVYLCASSWVAGGGQPQHFGDGTRLSIL.

This clone has only a few counts. V is TRBV2 and J is TRBJ2-1; 7 positions match TRBD1. CDR3 length equals 13 residues. The V segment lost 4 bases and the J segment 6 bases; nucleotides outside the gene matches: 3. CDR1 is SNHLY and CDR2 is FYNNEI in the germline V gene. The CDR3 bases are TGTGCCAGCAGTGTTGGGACAGTCAATGAGCAGTTCTTC. Amino acids: CASSVGTVNEQFF.

V usage is TRBV21-1 and J usage is TRBJ2-3; the table assigns TRBD2, which was not confirmed against the DNA. TRBV21-1 is a pseudogene segment. This CDR3 region has 15 residues. The CDR3 sequence is CAAVGAFPRADTQYF. Written as DNA, the CDR3 is TGTGCCGCCGTCGGAGCCTTTCCCCGGGCAGATACGCAGTATTTT.

V is TRBV27 and J is TRBJ2-5; D ambiguous. Gene TRBJ2-7 matches the end of the DNA better, so the J call may be wrong. Germline CDR1 reads MNHEY; CDR2 reads SMNVEV (reference sequence). This CDR3 comprises 11 residues. The DNA for the CDR3 is TGTGCCAGCAGTTTACCCTACGAGCAGTACTTC. Its protein is CASSLPYEQYF.

This clone was found many times. V and J are TRBV28 and TRBJ1-2; a weak D match, TRBD1 (5 bases). CDR1 is MDHEN and CDR2 is SYDVKM in the germline V gene. The CDR3 length is 14 residues. With 9 bases removed from V and 4 bases from J, the gap between germline ends came to 18 bases. The CDR3 region is CASSPGGAGYGYTF. For the CDR3, the DNA is TGTGCCAGTTCCCCGGGCGGGGCAGGCTATGGCTACACCTTC.

This chain uses TRBV28 with TRBJ2-1; perhaps TRBD2 as D (6 bases). The germline gives CDR1 MDHEN, CDR2 SYDVKM. V was pared by 3 bases and J by 6 bases, with 12 bases between. This CDR3 has 14 residues. Here the CDR3 reads CASSLGGNSNEQFF. CDR3 DNA: TGTGCCAGCAGTTTGGGGGGAAACTCCAATGAGCAGTTCTTC.

J is TRBJ1-3 and V is TRBV7-2; unclear D gene. Germline CDR1 SGHTA, CDR2 FQGNSA. The CDR3 is 14 residues long. Trimming left V 1 base short and J 6 bases short, with 10 bases between. The CDR3 region has the DNA TGTGCCAGCAGCTTAGGCGAGACTGCAAACACCATATATTTT. Residues: CASSLGETANTIYF.

The rearrangement links TRBV6-5 to TRBJ2-3; a possible D gene is TRBD1 (6 bases). Deletions cut 2 bases from V and 3 bases from J, with 12 bases between. The CDR3 is 15 amino acids. Looked up from germline, CDR1 is MNHEY and CDR2 is SVGAGI. CDR3 sequence: CASSYPYGQTDTQYF. CDR3 bases: TGTGCCAGCAGTTACCCCTACGGACAGACAGATACGCAGTATTTT.

The chain uses TRBV29-1 and TRBJ2-1; 8 bases match TRBD2. V shed 7 bases, J shed 8 bases, and the junction held 10 bases outside the gene matches. The V gene's germline CDR1 is SQVTM and CDR2 ANQGSEA. The CDR3 has 13 amino acids. The CDR3 DNA sequence: TGCAGCGCCTATAGCGGGATCGAGGATGAGCAGTTCTTC. This gives the protein CSAYSGIEDEQFF.

This clone was counted between two and nine times. A much larger clonotype is one base distant, so this may be a read error. This same CDR3 is encoded by further DNA sequences in the sample. The V gene is TRBV4-1, the J gene TRBJ1-1; no reliable D call. The ends were cut back, 0 bases at V and 1 base at J, with 6 bases in the middle. CDR1 and CDR2 from the germline V gene are MGHRA and YSYEKL. The CDR3 is 14 residues long. The CDR3 spells CASSQEDGNTEAFF. For the CDR3, the DNA is TGCGCCAGCAGCCAAGAAGACGGGAACACTGAAGCTTTCTTT.

The CDR3 DNA reads TGTGCCACCACCATTGAGGCCAACACCGGGGAGCTGTTTTTT. Its translation is CATTIEANTGELFF. V and J are TRBV28 and TRBJ2-2; D uncertain. The CDR3 spans 14 residues. Germline CDR1 reads MDHEN; CDR2 reads SYDVKM. Trimming shortened V by 10 bases and J by 2 bases, and 14 bases separated the two germline ends.

This clone was found once. V is TRBV29-1 and J is TRBJ1-3, with TRBD1 as a possible D gene (5 bases). The CDR3 has 14 residues. Trimming shortened V by 3 bases and J by 4 bases, and 13 bases separated the two germline ends. Germline V lookup: CDR1 SQVTM, CDR2 ANQGSEA. CDR3 sequence: CSVEILGVGNTIYF. CDR3 DNA sequence: TGCAGCGTTGAGATTTTAGGGGTCGGAAACACCATATATTTT.

The rearrangement links TRBV7-8 to TRBJ2-5; 8 bases align to TRBD1. The V gene's germline CDR1 is SGHVS and CDR2 FQNEAQ. Trimming removed 1 base from V and 3 bases from J; junction bases left unmatched: 7. CDR3 length equals 16 residues. The CDR3 sequence is CASSLGAGGAEETQYF. CDR3 nucleotides: TGTGCCAGCAGCTTAGGGGCAGGGGGCGCGGAAGAGACCCAGTACTTC.

The table lists this clone with a count of one. The chain uses TRBV27 and TRBJ2-5, with 8 positions matching TRBD2. Trimming took 2 bases from V and 4 from J; bases not matched to a gene: 0. The CDR3 covers 13 residues. The germline V gene has CDR1 MNHEY and CDR2 SMNVEV (reference sequence). CDR3 region: CASSLGTRETQYF. CDR3 bases: TGTGCCAGCAGTTTAGGGACTAGAGAGACCCAGTACTTC.

This clone was detected a few times. V gene TRBV28 combines with J gene TRBJ2-7; 8 bases are a match to TRBD1. This CDR3 has 20 amino acids. Germline V gene data show CDR1 as MDHEN and CDR2 as SYDVKM. Trimming took 7 bases from V and 0 from J; bases not matched to a gene: 23. The CDR3 DNA reads TGTGCCAGCAACTCTATCATAAGTCCCGGGACAGGATTAAGCTCCTACGAGCAGTACTTC. As protein: CASNSIISPGTGLSSYEQYF.

The V gene is TRBV29-1, the J gene TRBJ2-1; 16 nucleotides agree with TRBD2. Germline-derived CDR1 and CDR2 are SQVTM and ANQGSEA. The CDR3 has 14 amino acids. V shed 6 bases and J 9 bases; nucleotides not matched to a gene: 5. This CDR3 reads CSVGLAGGPGEQFF. The DNA for the CDR3 is TGCAGCGTGGGACTAGCGGGAGGGCCAGGTGAGCAGTTCTTC.